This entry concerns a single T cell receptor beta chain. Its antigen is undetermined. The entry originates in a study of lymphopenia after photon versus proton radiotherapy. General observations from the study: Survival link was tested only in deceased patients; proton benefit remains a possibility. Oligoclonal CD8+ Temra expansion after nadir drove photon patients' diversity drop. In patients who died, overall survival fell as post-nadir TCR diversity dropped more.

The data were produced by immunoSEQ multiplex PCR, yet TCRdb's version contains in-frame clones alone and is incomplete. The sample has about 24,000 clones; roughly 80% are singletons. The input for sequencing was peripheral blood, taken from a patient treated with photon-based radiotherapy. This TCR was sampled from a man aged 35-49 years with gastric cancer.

CDR3 bases: TGTGCCAGCAGCCCTGAGACCGACGGATCTCTACGCGAGCAGTACTTC. Amino acids: CASSPETDGSLREQYF. V usage is TRBV7-2 and J usage is TRBJ2-7; no clear D. The germline V gene has CDR1 SGHTA and CDR2 FQGNSA. The V and J ends lost 5 bases and 6 bases respectively, with 23 bases between them. The CDR3 is made up of 16 amino acids.